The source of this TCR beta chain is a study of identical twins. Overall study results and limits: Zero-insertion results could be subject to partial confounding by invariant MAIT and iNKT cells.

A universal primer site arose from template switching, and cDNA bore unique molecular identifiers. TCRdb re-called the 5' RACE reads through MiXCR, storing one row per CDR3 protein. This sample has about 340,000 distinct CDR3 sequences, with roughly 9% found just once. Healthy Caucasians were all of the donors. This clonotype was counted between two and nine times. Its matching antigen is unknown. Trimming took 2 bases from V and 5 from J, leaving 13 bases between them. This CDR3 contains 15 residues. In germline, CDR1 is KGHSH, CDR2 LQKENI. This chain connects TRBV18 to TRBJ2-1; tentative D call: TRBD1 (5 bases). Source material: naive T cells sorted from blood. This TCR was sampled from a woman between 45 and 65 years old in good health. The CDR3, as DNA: TGTGCCAGCTCACCAGACAGCTATGGGGACAATGAGCAGTTCTTC. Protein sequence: CASSPDSYGDNEQFF.